The 6 T cell receptor beta chains listed next were all sequenced from one sample in a study of blood T cell repertoires in COVID-19. Some clones are missing from TCRdb's copy, which holds only in-frame ones; the method was immunoSEQ multiplex PCR. The table lists 260,000 or so clones, 85% of them singletons. Source material: PBMCs or T cells enriched from blood (not recorded which). The receptor set was obtained from a woman aged 50 to 65 who had recovered from COVID-19.

The chain combines TRBV10-3 with TRBJ2-5; a possible D gene is TRBD1 (5 bases). The V end was cut by 4 bases, the J end by 5 bases, with 11 bases between. Germline CDR1 ENHRY, CDR2 SYGVKD. There are 13 residues in the CDR3. CDR3 protein: CAISGYGAETQYF. The CDR3 DNA follows: TGTGCCATCAGTGGATATGGGGCGGAGACCCAGTACTTC.

The chain joins TRBV18 to TRBJ2-7, with 7 bases lining up with TRBD1. Per germline, CDR1 KGHSH and CDR2 LQKENI. This CDR3 comprises 15 residues. The junction had 12 bases not matched to a gene; V was cut back by 3 bases and J by 7 bases. As DNA, the CDR3 is TGTGCCAGCTCACCCTCAGGGGGACAGTCGGGGGAGCAGTACTTC. It translates to CASSPSGGQSGEQYF.

This clone showed up just once. V usage is TRBV19 and J usage is TRBJ1-5; D unclear. The CDR3 consists of 13 residues. Germline CDR1 is LNHDA and CDR2 is SQIVND (reference sequence). The V end lost 5 bases, the J end lost 0 bases, and 5 bases lay between the germline ends. CDR3: CASSGSSNQPQHF. The DNA for the CDR3 is TGTGCCAGTAGTGGCAGTAGCAATCAGCCCCAGCATTTT.

The rearrangement uses TRBV30 and TRBJ2-5, with TRBD2 matching 9 bases. Trimming removed 3 bases from V and 4 bases from J; junction bases left unmatched: 6. This CDR3 contains 14 residues. CDR1 is GTSNPN and CDR2 is SVGIG in the germline V gene (reference sequence). The DNA for the CDR3 is TGTGCCTGGAGGCGAAGGCGGGAGGGAGAGACCCAGTACTTC. Translated: CAWRRRREGETQYF.

The V gene is TRBV15, the J gene TRBJ2-3; D not resolved. The CDR3 has 13 residues. Per the germline V gene, CDR1 is LNHNV and CDR2 is YYDKDF (reference sequence). Trimming took 5 bases from V and 4 from J, leaving 10 bases between them. For the CDR3, the DNA is TGTGCCACCAGCCCCCGACAACCAGATACGCAGTATTTT. It codes for CATSPRQPDTQYF.

This sequence joins TRBV7-9 and TRBJ1-2, with D unresolved. Germline values: CDR1 SEHNR, CDR2 FQNEAQ (reference sequence). The CDR3 has 13 residues. Trimming removed 5 bases from V and 4 bases from J, with 11 bases in between. The CDR3: CASSRGWGYGYTF. As DNA, the CDR3 is TGTGCCAGCAGCCGGGGTTGGGGCTATGGCTACACCTTC.